This T cell receptor beta chain derives from a study of T-cell memory formation after mild COVID-19. Study conclusions and caveats: In pre-infection memory, a portion of responding clones appeared, which suggested that cross-reactive memory joined.

MiXCR was run by TCRdb on the 5' RACE reads, yielding one entry per CDR3 protein. Seen here are around 390,000 distinct CDR3 sequences, approximately 15% observed once, and the top ten hold approximately 21%. This clonotype was recorded a few times. Its antigen is as yet unknown. Germline CDR1 reads MNHEY; CDR2 reads SVGAGI. Trimming removed 7 bases at V and 5 bases at J, with 17 bases between. This CDR3 region has 14 residues. Specimen: PBMCs or a T cell subset sorted from them (not recorded which). The TCR sequence derives from a man younger than 35 who had mild COVID-19 (a few samples of this study predate the infection). Cell type and time point are not known. The gene calls are TRBV6-5 and TRBJ2-5; TRBD1 is a possible D gene (5 bases). CDR3 nucleotides: TGTGCCAGCACCCCCTTCCTAGGGGTTGAGACCCAGTACTTC. Translating gives CASTPFLGVETQYF.